These T cell receptor beta chains were read from a single sample in a study of OX40 agonist ivuxolimab in advanced cancers. TCRdb's copy holds only in-frame clones and misses some; the assay was immunoSEQ multiplex PCR. Among about 7,700 clones listed, roughly 88% were seen once. Here the sequenced sample was CD4+ or CD8+ T cells sorted from blood, taken in a trial of the OX40 agonist ivuxolimab. These TCRs come from an adult with an advanced solid tumor such as melanoma, head and neck, liver or kidney cancer. Both conserved end residues are part of each CDR3. The D gene is left open where the match is weak. Some rows have no size entry. The others give once, few or many, or a class for an expanded clone.

V gene: TRBV7-3; J gene: TRBJ2-3; D gene: TRBD2; clone size: .; CDR3 DNA: TGTGCCAGCAGGGGACCGGGGACTACGAAAGCAGATACGCAGTATTTT; CDR3 protein: CASRGPGTTKADTQYF
V gene: TRBV6-1; J gene: TRBJ2-1; D gene: .; clone size: .; CDR3 DNA: TGTGCCAGCAGTACCTCCGGGGCCTACAATGAGCAGTTCTTC; CDR3 protein: CASSTSGAYNEQFF
V gene: TRBV19; J gene: TRBJ2-7; D gene: .; clone size: .; CDR3 DNA: TGTGCCAGTAGTAAAGGTCAGGGCACCTACGAGCAGTACTTC; CDR3 protein: CASSKGQGTYEQYF
V gene: TRBV30; J gene: TRBJ2-1; D gene: .; clone size: .; CDR3 DNA: TGTGCCTGGGCGGGTTGGAATGAGCAGTTCTTC; CDR3 protein: CAWAGWNEQFF
V gene: TRBV11-2; J gene: TRBJ2-3; D gene: TRBD2; clone size: .; CDR3 DNA: TGTGCCAGCAGCTTATCCCCTAGCGGCAACACAGATACGCAGTATTTT; CDR3 protein: CASSLSPSGNTDTQYF
V gene: TRBV19; J gene: TRBJ1-5; D gene: .; clone size: .; CDR3 DNA: TGTGCCAGTAGTATAGCCCCCCCGGGGCTTGGACAGCCCCAGCATTTT; CDR3 protein: CASSIAPPGLGQPQHF
V gene: TRBV14; J gene: TRBJ1-4; D gene: .; clone size: .; CDR3 DNA: TGTGCCAGCAGCCCTGGTTTCGGACCCGAAAAACTGTTTTTT; CDR3 protein: CASSPGFGPEKLFF
V gene: TRBV19; J gene: TRBJ2-7; D gene: TRBD2; clone size: .; CDR3 DNA: TGTGCCAGTAGTATGGTTGGGACTAGCGACCACGAGCAGTACTTC; CDR3 protein: CASSMVGTSDHEQYF
V gene: TRBV9; J gene: TRBJ1-2; D gene: TRBD1; clone size: .; CDR3 DNA: TGTGCCAGCAGCGTAGCTCCGGGACAGCGACCCCCCTATGGCTACACCTTC; CDR3 protein: CASSVAPGQRPPYGYTF
V gene: TRBV4-1; J gene: TRBJ2-1; D gene: TRBD2; clone size: .; CDR3 DNA: TGCGCCAGCAGCCAAGGCCGGTCCGGGACTAGCGGGGGGGGAGGGAATGAGCAGTTCTTC; CDR3 protein: CASSQGRSGTSGGGGNEQFF
V gene: TRBV7-3; J gene: TRBJ2-3; D gene: .; clone size: .; CDR3 DNA: TGTGCCAGCAGCTTAAGACAGAGCTCAGATACGCAGTATTTT; CDR3 protein: CASSLRQSSDTQYF
V gene: TRBV28; J gene: TRBJ1-6; D gene: .; clone size: few; CDR3 DNA: TGTGCCAGCAGTTTGCTGCGTTCACCCCTCCACTTT; CDR3 protein: CASSLLRSPLHF
V gene: TRBV7-9; J gene: TRBJ2-2; D gene: TRBD2; clone size: once; CDR3 DNA: TGTGCCAGCAGCTTACTCCGGGGGGCCGGGGAGCTGTTTTTT; CDR3 protein: CASSLLRGAGELFF
V gene: TRBV7-9; J gene: TRBJ2-7; D gene: TRBD2; clone size: .; CDR3 DNA: TGTGCCAGCAGCCACGACGGGACTAGTGTCGAGCAGTACTTC; CDR3 protein: CASSHDGTSVEQYF
V gene: TRBV11-3; J gene: TRBJ2-2; D gene: .; clone size: .; CDR3 DNA: TGTGCCAGCAGCCCGAAAAACAGGGTCACCGGGGAGCTGTTTTTT; CDR3 protein: CASSPKNRVTGELFF
V gene: TRBV4-1; J gene: TRBJ2-6; D gene: .; clone size: few; CDR3 DNA: TGCGCCAGCAGCCATGGACGGACCTCTGGGGCCAACGTCCTGACTTTC; CDR3 protein: CASSHGRTSGANVLTF
V gene: TRBV18; J gene: TRBJ1-2; D gene: .; clone size: .; CDR3 DNA: TGTGCCAGCTCACCGTCGACAGGAGCGGACTATGGCTACACCTTC; CDR3 protein: CASSPSTGADYGYTF
V gene: TRBV30; J gene: TRBJ1-5; D gene: .; clone size: .; CDR3 DNA: TGTGCCTGGAGTCGGCCGGGGCTTAATCAGCCCCAGCATTTT; CDR3 protein: CAWSRPGLNQPQHF
V gene: TRBV20-1; J gene: TRBJ2-1; D gene: .; clone size: .; CDR3 DNA: TGCAGCTCCGGACGGGAGCAGTTCTTC; CDR3 protein: CSSGREQFF
V gene: TRBV7-9; J gene: TRBJ1-1; D gene: .; clone size: .; CDR3 DNA: TGTGCCAGCAGCAATAACCACGGAGGGTCTGAAGCTTTCTTT; CDR3 protein: CASSNNHGGSEAFF
V gene: TRBV6-5; J gene: TRBJ2-7; D gene: .; clone size: few; CDR3 DNA: TGTGCCACCCAGTTACGGGACGGGGGAGAGCAGTACTTC; CDR3 protein: CATQLRDGGEQYF
V gene: TRBV7-2; J gene: TRBJ1-1; D gene: .; clone size: .; CDR3 DNA: TGTGCCAGCAGCTCCGAGATGAACACTGAAGCTTTCTTT; CDR3 protein: CASSSEMNTEAFF
V gene: TRBV7-2; J gene: TRBJ2-5; D gene: .; clone size: .; CDR3 DNA: TGTGCCAGCAGCGACCGGGGGACAACCTTGGGAGAGACCCAGTACTTC; CDR3 protein: CASSDRGTTLGETQYF
V gene: TRBV13; J gene: TRBJ2-3; D gene: .; clone size: .; CDR3 DNA: TGTGCCAGCAGCTTTCCGGGGATCGCAGATACGCAGTATTTT; CDR3 protein: CASSFPGIADTQYF
V gene: TRBV28; J gene: TRBJ1-4; D gene: .; clone size: .; CDR3 DNA: TGTGCCAGCAGTTCTGGGGGGTTTAGTGAAAAACTGTTTTTT; CDR3 protein: CASSSGGFSEKLFF
V gene: TRBV5-1; J gene: TRBJ2-7; D gene: .; clone size: .; CDR3 DNA: TGCGCCAGCAGCTCGCCGGGAACAGTGGGGGCCTCGCAGTACTTC; CDR3 protein: CASSSPGTVGASQYF
V gene: TRBV7-2; J gene: TRBJ2-2; D gene: .; clone size: .; CDR3 DNA: TGTGCCAGCAGCCAGGACCTTATCGGGGAGCTGTTTTTT; CDR3 protein: CASSQDLIGELFF
V gene: TRBV7-2; J gene: TRBJ1-1; D gene: TRBD1; clone size: .; CDR3 DNA: TGTGCCAGCAGCTTTAGCAGACAGGGGATCGCTGAAGCTTTCTTT; CDR3 protein: CASSFSRQGIAEAFF
V gene: TRBV5-8; J gene: TRBJ2-5; D gene: TRBD1; clone size: .; CDR3 DNA: TGTGCCAGCAGCTTGGCGGGACAGGGCGGTCGGGAGACCCAGTACTTC; CDR3 protein: CASSLAGQGGRETQYF
V gene: TRBV27; J gene: TRBJ2-7; D gene: .; clone size: few; CDR3 DNA: TGTGCCAGCAGTCAGGCCGGGACCATCAGCGCCTACGAGCAGTACTTC; CDR3 protein: CASSQAGTISAYEQYF
V gene: TRBV28; J gene: TRBJ1-4; D gene: TRBD1; clone size: .; CDR3 DNA: TGTGCCAGCAGTTTATGGGGACAGGGGAGTGAAAAACTGTTTTTT; CDR3 protein: CASSLWGQGSEKLFF
V gene: TRBV19; J gene: TRBJ2-3; D gene: .; clone size: .; CDR3 DNA: TGTGCCAGTAGTATGCGGGGCCTGGGAGATACGCAGTATTTT; CDR3 protein: CASSMRGLGDTQYF
V gene: TRBV4-1; J gene: TRBJ2-3; D gene: .; clone size: .; CDR3 DNA: TGCGCCAGCAGCCGGGACTTTCTTGTGGGAGATACGCAGTATTTT; CDR3 protein: CASSRDFLVGDTQYF
V gene: TRBV9; J gene: TRBJ1-1; D gene: .; clone size: once; CDR3 DNA: TGTGCCAGCAGCCTCGACAGGAACACTGAAGCTTTCTTT; CDR3 protein: CASSLDRNTEAFF
V gene: TRBV28; J gene: TRBJ1-2; D gene: .; clone size: .; CDR3 DNA: TGTGCCAGCAGGGGAGGAGGGTCCTATGGCTACACCTTC; CDR3 protein: CASRGGGSYGYTF
V gene: TRBV15; J gene: TRBJ2-5; D gene: TRBD2; clone size: .; CDR3 DNA: TGTGCCACCAGCAGAGGGGACCTTCTAGCGGCGGAGACCCAGTACTTC; CDR3 protein: CATSRGDLLAAETQYF
V gene: TRBV6-5; J gene: TRBJ1-2; D gene: .; clone size: once; CDR3 DNA: TGTGCCAGCAGTTACGGGGGCGGCTATGGCTACACCTTC; CDR3 protein: CASSYGGGYGYTF
V gene: TRBV7-2; J gene: TRBJ1-6; D gene: .; clone size: .; CDR3 DNA: TGTGCCAGCAGCTACGAGAATTCACCCCTCCACTTT; CDR3 protein: CASSYENSPLHF
V gene: TRBV20-1; J gene: TRBJ2-1; D gene: .; clone size: .; CDR3 DNA: TGCAGTGCCACCCAGGGTGAGCAGTTCTTC; CDR3 protein: CSATQGEQFF
V gene: TRBV6-5; J gene: TRBJ1-6; D gene: .; clone size: .; CDR3 DNA: TGTGCCAGCGCACGTCAGGGGAATAATTCACCCCTCCACTTT; CDR3 protein: CASARQGNNSPLHF
V gene: TRBV6-6; J gene: TRBJ2-7; D gene: TRBD1; clone size: .; CDR3 DNA: TGTGCCAGCAGTTACCTGGGACAGGCCAGCTACGAGCAGTACTTC; CDR3 protein: CASSYLGQASYEQYF
V gene: TRBV30; J gene: TRBJ1-5; D gene: TRBD1; clone size: .; CDR3 DNA: TGTGCCTGGAGAGCTCGGGGACAGGGGAATCAGCCCCAGCATTTT; CDR3 protein: CAWRARGQGNQPQHF
V gene: TRBV27; J gene: TRBJ1-2; D gene: TRBD1; clone size: .; CDR3 DNA: TGTGCCAGCAGCCGACAGGGTTCTGGCTACACCTTC; CDR3 protein: CASSRQGSGYTF
V gene: TRBV18; J gene: TRBJ1-5; D gene: TRBD1; clone size: .; CDR3 DNA: TGTGCCAGCTCGCCCGGGACAGGTAATCAGCCCCAGCATTTT; CDR3 protein: CASSPGTGNQPQHF
V gene: TRBV28; J gene: TRBJ2-5; D gene: .; clone size: .; CDR3 DNA: TGTGCCAGCAGTTTATACTGGGGCGGCAGGGGTTTGGAGACCCAGTACTTC; CDR3 protein: CASSLYWGGRGLETQYF
V gene: TRBV28; J gene: TRBJ1-2; D gene: .; clone size: .; CDR3 DNA: TGTGCCAGCAGTTTACTCGGGACGGCTTATGGCTACACCTTC; CDR3 protein: CASSLLGTAYGYTF